This TCR beta chain originates from a study of T cells in Graves' hyperthyroidism and ophthalmopathy. This CDR3 comprises 14 residues. V shed 4 bases and J 6 bases; nucleotides not matched to a gene: 5. The V gene's germline CDR1 is SNHLY and CDR2 FYNNEI. At least ten counts were recorded for this clonotype. Its antigen remains unidentified. Study observations and caveats: The model forecast ophthalmopathy, anticipating it by a median roughly 6.3 months before onset.

Researchers took RNA transcripts and amplified the TCR beta CDR3 regions from them. The HTBI primer set drove a first-round RT-PCR of the TCR CDR3. TCRdb redid the calling of the multiplex PCR reads with MiXCR, one entry per CDR3 protein. The table includes roughly 700,000 distinct CDR3 sequences, around a sixth detected once. The receptor was isolated from a man in his fifties with Graves' hyperthyroidism. Sequencing used blood. The V and J genes are TRBV2 and TRBJ2-1; 8 nucleotides align to TRBD1. In DNA, the CDR3 is TGTGCCAGCAGTGTGGACAGGGCTTTCAATGAGCAGTTCTTC. Its translation is CASSVDRAFNEQFF.